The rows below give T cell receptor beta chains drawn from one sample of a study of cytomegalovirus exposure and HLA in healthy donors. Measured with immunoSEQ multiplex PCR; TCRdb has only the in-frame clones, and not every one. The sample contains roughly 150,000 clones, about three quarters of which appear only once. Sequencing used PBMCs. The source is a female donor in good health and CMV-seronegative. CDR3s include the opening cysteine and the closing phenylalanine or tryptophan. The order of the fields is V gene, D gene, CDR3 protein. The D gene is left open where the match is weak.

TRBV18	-	CASSSFGQTTDTQYF
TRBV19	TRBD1	CASSMLATGLEQYF
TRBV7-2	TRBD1	CASSPPGTGATEAFF
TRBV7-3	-	CASSLNPQGYTEAFF
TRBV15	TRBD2	CATSMPGTSVGEQFF
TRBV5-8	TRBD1	CASSLHHNRGNTEAFF
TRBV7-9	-	CASSRGLGGELFF
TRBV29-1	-	CSVERGYTEAFF
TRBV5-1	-	CASSEGPSSGANVLTF
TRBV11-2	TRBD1	CASSLGRRGQLYEQYF
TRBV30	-	CACLPGTTNEKLFF
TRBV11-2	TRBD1	CASLPGQGSYEQYF
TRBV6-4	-	CASSDADSDTQYF
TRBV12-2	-	CASRPRGVGVGEDTADTQYF
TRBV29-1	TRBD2	CSVGGVAGVDTGELFF
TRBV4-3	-	CASSQDRGGRDTQYF
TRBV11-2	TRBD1	CASSSRTGLVTEAFF
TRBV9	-	CASSSREFQPGGYGYTF
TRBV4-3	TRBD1	CASSQEAGQGAAYTEAFF
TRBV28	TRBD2	CASRASGSSSYEQYF
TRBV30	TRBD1	CAWSKRTGGYQPQHF
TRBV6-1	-	CASSETTQVNTEAFF
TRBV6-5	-	CASSYAEPAGELFF
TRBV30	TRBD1	CACAPRTGNGNTIYF
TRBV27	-	CASRRTDRPLAMNTEAFF
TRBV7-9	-	CASTVDRPYEQFF